A single sample gave rise to the 31 T cell receptor beta chains below, sequenced in a study of siplizumab effects on memory and regulatory T cells. The repertoire was sequenced with immunoSEQ multiplex PCR; TCRdb's copy has only in-frame clones and lacks some. The sample gives about 91,000 clones, 80% to 95% of which show up once; over 5% is in the top ten. The sample was CD8+ T cells sorted from blood. Receptor source: a human donor in good health.

The chain joins TRBV27 to TRBJ2-7; 11 nucleotides align to TRBD2. The CDR3 length is 14 residues. The germline V gene encodes CDR1 MNHEY and CDR2 SMNVEV (reference sequence). V lost 8 bases, J lost 3 bases, and 6 bases stayed unmatched. CDR3 sequence (DNA): TGTGCCAGCCGAGGGACTAGCGGAAACTACGAGCAGTACTTC. As protein: CASRGTSGNYEQYF.

The chain recombines TRBV18 with TRBJ2-1; 9 positions match TRBD1. Looked up from germline, CDR1 is KGHSH and CDR2 is LQKENI. Germline trimming cut 9 bases from V and 8 bases from J; bases unmatched to any gene: 14. The CDR3 consists of 15 residues. CDR3 sequence: CARPTGTGYGDEQFF. The DNA for the CDR3 is TGTGCCAGACCCACCGGGACAGGGTATGGCGATGAGCAGTTCTTC.

V gene TRBV19 combines with J gene TRBJ2-1, with D unclear. Between the trimmed V and J ends, which lost 4 bases and 7 bases, there was a span of 11 bases. The CDR3 loop spans 13 amino acids. Germline assignment: CDR1 LNHDA and CDR2 SQIVND (reference sequence). CDR3 nucleotides: TGTGCCAGTAGTACAGGCCTGGTTAATGAGCAGTTCTTC. This gives the protein CASSTGLVNEQFF. The full variable domain, with the rest looked up from reference TRBV19 and TRBJ2-1, is DGGITQSPKYLFRKEGQNVTLSCEQNLNHDAMYWYRQDPGQGLRLIYYSQIVNDFQKGDIAEGYSVSREKKESFPLTVTSAQKNPTAFYLCASSTGLVNEQFFGPGTRLTVL.

The chain has TRBV11-2 and TRBJ2-5, with 7 bases aligning to TRBD2. Looked up from germline, CDR1 is SGHAT and CDR2 is FQNNGV. The CDR3 sequence is 13 residues long. CDR3 protein: CGIIGEGQETQYF. The CDR3 nucleotides are TGTGGCATAATAGGGGAGGGCCAAGAGACCCAGTACTTC.

The chain recombines TRBV7-9 with TRBJ1-1; the D is unclear. Germline CDR1 SEHNR, CDR2 FQNEAQ (reference sequence). V was pared by 1 base and J by 4 bases, with 7 bases between. The CDR3 extends over 13 amino acids. The CDR3 is CASSLDRATEAFF. CDR3 DNA: TGTGCCAGCAGCTTAGACCGGGCCACTGAAGCTTTCTTT.

The chain combines TRBV6-5 with TRBJ1-2; D uncertain. Trimming pared 2 bases from V and 2 bases from J, leaving 6 bases between. The V gene's germline CDR1 is MNHEY and CDR2 SVGAGI. The CDR3 sequence is 13 residues long. This CDR3 is CASSYAENYGYTF. The DNA for the CDR3 is TGTGCCAGCAGTTACGCAGAGAACTATGGCTACACCTTC.

The V call is TRBV2, the J call TRBJ1-4, with 8 bases that match TRBD1. CDR1 is SNHLY and CDR2 is FYNNEI in the germline V gene. V gave up 5 bases and J gave up 0 bases; unmatched junction bases: 2. The CDR3 extends over 15 amino acids. CDR3: CASSQTGATNEKLFF. The CDR3 DNA reads as TGTGCCAGCAGTCAGACAGGGGCAACTAATGAAAAACTGTTTTTT. The full variable domain, its missing parts supplied by reference TRBV2 and TRBJ1-4, is EPEVTQTPSHQVTQMGQEVILRCVPISNHLYFYWYRQILGQKVEFLVSFYNNEISEKSEIFDDQFSVERPDGSNFTLKIRSTKLEDSAMYFCASSQTGATNEKLFFGSGTQLSVL.

This chain links TRBV7-9 with TRBJ2-2; 10 bases agree with TRBD1. CDR1 is SEHNR, CDR2 FQNEAQ, per germline (reference sequence). After removal of 1 base from V and 2 bases from J, the junction contained 4 bases not matched to a gene. This CDR3 is built from 17 residues. The CDR3 spells CASSLETGGLNTGELFF. The CDR3 nucleotides read TGTGCCAGCAGCTTAGAGACAGGGGGCCTTAACACCGGGGAGCTGTTTTTT.

The chain employs TRBV7-9 and TRBJ2-1, with D tentatively TRBD2 (6 bases). This CDR3 has 16 amino acids. V was shortened by 1 base and J by 6 bases, with 16 bases between the two germline ends. Per germline, CDR1 SEHNR and CDR2 FQNEAQ (reference sequence). CDR3 region: CASSLEDGRHGNEQFF. The CDR3 bases are TGTGCCAGCAGCTTAGAGGACGGGAGACATGGCAATGAGCAGTTCTTC.

The chain couples TRBV5-6 to TRBJ2-3; no firm D call. This CDR3 is 13 amino acids long. V dropped 0 bases and J dropped 1 base, with 3 bases sitting between them. CDR1 is SGHDT and CDR2 is YYEEEE in the germline V gene. DNA of the CDR3: TGTGCCAGCAGCTTGGTCGGCACAGATACGCAGTATTTT. Protein: CASSLVGTDTQYF. Based on the CDR3 plus reference TRBV5-6 and TRBJ2-3, the full variable domain is DAGVTQSPTHLIKTRGQQVTLRCSPKSGHDTVSWYQQALGQGPQFIFQYYEEEERQRGNFPDRFSGHQFPNYSSELNVNALLLGDSALYLCASSLVGTDTQYFGPGTRLTVL.

J is TRBJ1-1 and V is TRBV6-1; no firm D call. The germline V gene encodes CDR1 MNHNS and CDR2 SASEGT. This CDR3 has 14 amino acids. V dropped 5 bases and J dropped 0 bases, with 10 bases sitting between them. Here the CDR3 reads CASSWEGLNTEAFF. CDR3 sequence (DNA): TGTGCCAGCAGTTGGGAGGGTTTGAACACTGAAGCTTTCTTT.

This CDR3 is CASSELENRDTQYF. CDR3 DNA: TGTGCCAGCAGTGAACTTGAGAATCGAGATACGCAGTATTTT. This chain joins TRBV27 and TRBJ2-3, with unresolved D. The V end was cut by 5 bases, the J end by 5 bases, with 14 bases between. CDR1 is MNHEY and CDR2 is SMNVEV in the germline V gene (reference sequence). The CDR3 has 14 amino acids.

The V call is TRBV15, the J call TRBJ2-7, with D tentatively TRBD1 (6 bases). CDR1 and CDR2 (germline): LNHNV, YYDKDF (reference sequence). V dropped 0 bases and J dropped 3 bases, with 12 bases sitting between them. The CDR3 length is 15 residues. The CDR3 DNA sequence: TGTGCCACCAGCAGAGAACAGGGAGTTTACTACGAGCAGTACTTC. Encoded protein: CATSREQGVYYEQYF.

This chain connects TRBV5-5 to TRBJ1-2; TRBD1 aligns across 8 bases. Germline CDR1 and CDR2: SGHKS and YYEKEE (reference sequence). V shed 2 bases and J 6 bases; nucleotides not matched to a gene: 9. The length of the CDR3 is 15 residues. CDR3 region: CASSLTDRVGNGYTF. The CDR3 coding sequence is TGTGCCAGCAGCTTAACGGACAGGGTGGGGAATGGCTACACCTTC.

The chain is built from TRBV5-1 and TRBJ2-3; D may be TRBD1 (5 bases). This CDR3 is 14 amino acids long. Germline CDR1 is SGHRS and CDR2 is YFSETQ. V lost 5 bases to trimming and J lost 4 bases, with 14 bases between them. The CDR3 DNA is TGCGCCAGCAGTGGCCTAGAAGGGGCAGATACGCAGTATTTT. Translated: CASSGLEGADTQYF. Together with reference TRBV5-1 and TRBJ2-3, the CDR3 gives the full variable domain: KAGVTQTPRYLIKTRGQQVTLSCSPISGHRSVSWYQQTPGQGLQFLFEYFSETQRNKGNFPGRFSGRQFSNSRSEMNVSTLELGDSALYLCASSGLEGADTQYFGPGTRLTVL.

This clone appeared a few times. This chain joins TRBV4-3 and TRBJ2-7; D gene unclear. The V and J ends lost 0 bases and 2 bases respectively, with 14 bases between them. Germline CDR1 reads LGHNA; CDR2 reads YSLEER. The CDR3 spans 16 residues. The CDR3 reads CASSQDQVSTTYEQYF. DNA of the CDR3: TGCGCCAGCAGCCAAGATCAGGTGAGCACCACCTACGAGCAGTACTTC.

Written as DNA, the CDR3 is TGTGCCAGCAGCCTGGGACTAGCGGGGGGAGAGCAGTACTTC. It codes for CASSLGLAGGEQYF. The chain joins TRBV27 to TRBJ2-7, with 15 bases that match TRBD2. CDR3 length: 14 amino acids. CDR1 and CDR2 (germline): MNHEY, SMNVEV (reference sequence). The V and J ends lost 6 bases and 7 bases, in that order; junction bases with no gene match: 4.

This chain uses TRBV27 with TRBJ1-5, with 7 nucleotides matching TRBD1. V gave up 4 bases and J gave up 4 bases; unmatched junction bases: 7. Per germline, CDR1 MNHEY and CDR2 SMNVEV (reference sequence). The CDR3 runs to 15 residues. This chain's CDR3 is CASSSTRDSNQPQHF. CDR3 coding DNA: TGTGCCAGCAGTTCCACCCGGGACAGTAATCAGCCCCAGCATTTT.

The rearrangement links TRBV5-1 to TRBJ2-2; the D is unclear. V was cut by 7 bases and J by 3 bases, with 10 bases left in between. Germline values: CDR1 SGHRS, CDR2 YFSETQ. This CDR3 comprises 13 residues. The CDR3 DNA follows: TGCGCCAGCCTCTACATTGACACCGGGGAGCTGTTTTTT. It specifies CASLYIDTGELFF.

The sample holds one count of this clone. This chain joins TRBV27 and TRBJ2-5; weak D call: TRBD2 (5 bases). The length of the CDR3 is 15 residues. V shed 0 bases and J shed 3 bases, with 11 bases lying between them. Germline CDR1 reads MNHEY; CDR2 reads SMNVEV (reference sequence). The DNA for the CDR3 is TGTGCCAGCAGTTTATCGCGGGCGACTGAAGAGACCCAGTACTTC. Translating gives CASSLSRATEETQYF.

Remarks on this clone: At one of its ends the junction is not consistent with the germline gene, which may arise from a read error. The V gene is TRBV7-9, the J gene TRBJ2-2, with D uncertain. The CDR3 length is 13 residues. Per the germline V gene, CDR1 is SEHNR and CDR2 is FQNEAQ (reference sequence). The CDR3 nucleotides are TGTGCCAGCAGCGAGACGAAAACCGGGGAGCTGTTTTTT. Protein: CASSETKTGELFF.

The rearrangement uses TRBV27 and TRBJ2-1, with 9 nucleotides matching TRBD1. V lost 1 base to trimming and J lost 3 bases; unmatched junction nucleotides: 10. The germline V gene has CDR1 MNHEY and CDR2 SMNVEV (reference sequence). The CDR3 sequence is 18 residues long. This CDR3 is CASSLFDRGQGLYNEQFF. The CDR3 DNA reads as TGTGCCAGCAGTTTATTCGACCGGGGACAGGGCCTCTACAATGAGCAGTTCTTC.

The V gene is TRBV4-3, the J gene TRBJ2-7; TRBD1 or TRBD2 may be the D gene (5 bases each). Trimming pared 0 bases from V and 3 bases from J, leaving 12 bases between. The CDR3 consists of 15 residues. CDR1 is LGHNA and CDR2 is YSLEER in the germline V gene. CDR3 region: CASSQDRRGHYEQYF. CDR3 DNA: TGCGCCAGCAGCCAAGATCGCCGGGGCCACTACGAGCAGTACTTC.

As for this clone: Other DNA sequences in the sample encode the same CDR3. The rearrangement joins TRBV29-1 to TRBJ2-7, with D tentatively TRBD2 (5 bases). CDR1 and CDR2 (germline): SQVTM, ANQGSEA. V lost 4 bases and J 2 bases, leaving 12 bases between the germline ends. The CDR3 contains 13 residues. This CDR3 reads CSVAAGLTYEQYF. The CDR3 nucleotides read TGCAGCGTTGCGGCGGGCCTTACCTACGAGCAGTACTTC.

V gene TRBV10-1 combines with J gene TRBJ1-1, with 9 bases lining up with TRBD1. V lost 2 bases, J lost 4 bases, and 5 bases stayed unmatched. Germline V CDR1 and CDR2: WNHNN, SYGVQD (reference sequence). The CDR3 consists of 15 residues. The CDR3 sequence: CASSEVQGASTEAFF. CDR3 sequence (DNA): TGCGCCAGCAGTGAGGTACAGGGGGCGTCCACTGAAGCTTTCTTT.

The chain recombines TRBV30 with TRBJ1-1; no firm D call. The length of the CDR3 is 11 residues. Germline CDR1 and CDR2: GTSNPN and SVGIG (reference sequence). Trimming removed 0 bases from V and 6 bases from J, with 5 bases in between. The CDR3 DNA reads as TGTGCCTGGAGTGTAGGAGCTGAAGCTTTCTTT. Protein sequence: CAWSVGAEAFF. The full variable domain, rest sourced from reference TRBV30 and TRBJ1-1, is SQTIHQWPATLVQPVGSPLSLECTVEGTSNPNLYWYRQAAGRGLQLLFYSVGIGQISSEVPQNLSASRPQDRQFILSSKKLLLSDSGFYLCAWSVGAEAFFGQGTRLTVV.

This clone came up a few times. The CDR3 bases are TGTGCCTGGAGTAGCGGGACAGGGGATCAGCCCCAGCATTTT. Encoded protein: CAWSSGTGDQPQHF. The chain joins TRBV30 to TRBJ1-5; 10 nucleotides agree with TRBD1. The germline V gene encodes CDR1 GTSNPN and CDR2 SVGIG (reference sequence). Trimming cost V 2 bases and J 5 bases; bases outside gene matches: 3. This CDR3 comprises 14 residues.

The V and J genes are TRBV5-1 and TRBJ1-2, with D possibly matching TRBD1 (6 bases). The V and J ends lost 0 bases and 4 bases respectively, with 13 bases between them. CDR3 length equals 15 residues. CDR1 SGHRS and CDR2 YFSETQ come from the germline V gene. The CDR3 is CASSLEGGGGYGYTF. CDR3 DNA sequence: TGCGCCAGCAGCTTGGAGGGGGGCGGAGGCTATGGCTACACCTTC. Drawing the rest from reference TRBV5-1 and TRBJ1-2, the complete variable domain is KAGVTQTPRYLIKTRGQQVTLSCSPISGHRSVSWYQQTPGQGLQFLFEYFSETQRNKGNFPGRFSGRQFSNSRSEMNVSTLELGDSALYLCASSLEGGGGYGYTFGSGTRLTVV.

A single count supports this clone. J is TRBJ2-2 and V is TRBV27; D remains unclear. The V end was cut by 7 bases, the J end by 0 bases, with 9 bases between. This CDR3 spans 14 amino acids. Germline CDR1 reads MNHEY; CDR2 reads SMNVEV (reference sequence). DNA for the CDR3: TGTGCCAGCATGGTCTCACCGAACACCGGGGAGCTGTTTTTT. Translating it yields CASMVSPNTGELFF.

The J gene is TRBJ1-1, the V gene TRBV27, with TRBD1 identical over 8 bases. CDR3 size: 14 residues. Germline V gives CDR1 MNHEY, CDR2 SMNVEV (reference sequence). Trimming at V came to 5 bases and at J to 3 bases, leaving 5 bases not matched to a gene. This chain's CDR3 is CASSPTTGDTEAFF. Here the CDR3 DNA reads TGTGCCAGCAGTCCAACGACAGGGGACACTGAAGCTTTCTTT.

The chain uses TRBV6-8 and TRBJ2-3; 14 positions match TRBD2. V dropped 6 bases and J dropped 4; count of bases not matched to a gene: 9. This CDR3 contains 17 residues. Germline values: CDR1 MNHGY, CDR2 SAAAGT. As DNA, the CDR3 is TGTGCCAGCAGGCGGACTAGCGGGGGGCGCGGCGCAGATACGCAGTATTTT. This gives the protein CASRRTSGGRGADTQYF.